These T cell receptor beta chains were read from a single sample in a study of T cell responses to AZD1222 COVID-19 vaccine. Only in-frame clones appear in the TCRdb table, and some are missing; sequencing was by immunoSEQ multiplex PCR. This table has some 180,000 clones, about 90% appearing once. Sequenced material: peripheral blood, taken on day 0 of AZD1222 vaccination. The receptors shown here come from an adult in good health. CDR3s include the opening cysteine and the closing phenylalanine or tryptophan. The D gene is left open where the match is weak. Size is omitted from some rows. Given values are once, few, many or a class for expanded clones.

TRBJ1-6,TRBV9,TRBD1,few,CASSEGQGYSPLHF,TGTGCCAGCAGCGAGGGACAGGGGTACTCACCCCTCCACTTT
TRBJ1-1,TRBV6-2/TRBV6-3,NA,NA,CASSTRTGNTEAFF,TGTGCCAGCAGTACGCGGACCGGGAACACTGAAGCTTTCTTT
TRBJ2-3,TRBV11-2,NA,NA,CASSLRGTDTQYF,TGTGCCAGCAGCTTACGCGGAACAGATACGCAGTATTTT
TRBJ1-4,TRBV18,NA,NA,CASSRERAGNEKLFF,TGTGCCAGCTCCCGTGAAAGGGCCGGGAACGAAAAACTGTTTTTT
TRBJ1-5,TRBV6-2/TRBV6-3,NA,NA,CASSFGGNQPQHF,TGTGCCAGCAGTTTCGGGGGAAATCAGCCCCAGCATTTT
TRBJ2-5,TRBV3-1/TRBV3-2,TRBD2,NA,CASSQFLAGDEETQYF,TGTGCCAGCAGCCAATTTCTAGCGGGGGATGAAGAGACCCAGTACTTC
TRBJ1-5,TRBV27,NA,NA,CASSFSNQPQHF,TGTGCCAGCAGTTTCAGCAATCAGCCCCAGCATTTT
TRBJ1-1,TRBV19,NA,NA,CASSTGWTEAFF,TGTGCCAGTAGCACAGGGTGGACTGAAGCTTTCTTT
TRBJ1-4,TRBV7-9,NA,NA,CASSLAGRGEKLFF,TGTGCCAGCAGCTTAGCGGGGCGAGGTGAAAAACTGTTTTTT
TRBJ1-4,TRBV5-4,NA,NA,CASSREDEKLFF,TGTGCCAGCAGCCGGGAGGACGAAAAACTGTTTTTT
TRBJ1-5,TRBV7-9,NA,many,CASSRDISNQPQHF,TGTGCCAGCAGCCGTGACATTAGCAATCAGCCCCAGCATTTT
TRBJ1-3,TRBV18,NA,NA,CASSPVGGAGNTIYF,TGTGCCAGCTCACCAGTCGGGGGAGCCGGAAACACCATATATTTT
TRBJ2-2,TRBV27,TRBD1,NA,CASGRTGANTGELFF,TGTGCCAGCGGTCGGACAGGAGCGAACACCGGGGAGCTGTTTTTT
TRBJ1-2,TRBV28,NA,NA,CASSLDGYGYTF,TGTGCCAGCAGTTTAGACGGATATGGCTACACCTTC
TRBJ1-1,TRBV6-2/TRBV6-3,NA,NA,CASSYEGSGAEAFF,TGTGCCAGCAGTTATGAGGGGTCGGGGGCTGAAGCTTTCTTT
TRBJ1-1,TRBV6-2/TRBV6-3,NA,NA,CASSYWGGLMNTEAFF,TGTGCCAGCAGTTACTGGGGGGGCCTTATGAACACTGAAGCTTTCTTT
TRBJ1-5,TRBV28,TRBD1,NA,CASSERQGKQPQHF,TGTGCCAGCAGCGAGAGACAGGGAAAACAGCCCCAGCATTTT
TRBJ1-5,TRBV20-1,NA,NA,CSASGGASGNQPQHF,TGCAGTGCTAGTGGGGGTGCCAGCGGGAATCAGCCCCAGCATTTT
TRBJ1-3,TRBV5-1,NA,once,CASSLGTAFSGNTIYF,TGCGCCAGCAGCTTAGGTACAGCGTTCTCTGGAAACACCATATATTTT
TRBJ1-2,TRBV6-6,NA,once,CASILQGNYGYTF,TGTGCCAGCATTCTACAGGGAAACTATGGCTACACCTTC
TRBJ2-7,TRBV6-6,NA,NA,CASSDSGRSYEQYF,TGTGCCAGCAGCGACAGCGGTCGGTCCTACGAGCAGTACTTC
TRBJ1-1,TRBV24-1,NA,NA,CATSDGGTEAFF,TGTGCCACCAGTGATGGGGGGACTGAAGCTTTCTTT
TRBJ2-7,TRBV7-9,NA,NA,CASSPRPVGEQYF,TGTGCCAGCAGCCCCCGACCCGTGGGCGAGCAGTACTTC
TRBJ1-1,TRBV5-1,NA,once,CASSSWTADEAFF,TGCGCCAGCAGCTCGTGGACAGCCGATGAAGCTTTCTTT
TRBJ2-3,TRBV19,TRBD2,NA,CASSYLALAASTDTQYF,TGTGCCAGTAGTTACCTCGCCCTAGCGGCTAGCACAGATACGCAGTATTTT
TRBJ2-3,TRBV5-8,TRBD2,NA,CASSLTSGVGDTQYF,TGTGCCAGCAGCTTGACTAGCGGGGTGGGAGATACGCAGTATTTT